This T cell receptor beta chain stems from a study of spatial heterogeneity in lung cancer. In the study overall: Samples came from roughly 70 TRACERx patients with untreated early-stage lung cancer. Around 25 months after resection was the median timing of the follow-up PBMC samples, which were sequenced when available.

CDR1 and CDR2 (germline): SGHTS, YDEGEE. This CDR3 has 15 residues. The J segment lost 4 bases and the V segment lost 0 bases, leaving 6 bases of the junction unmatched. Overall study results and limits: Blood contained ubiquitous expanded tumor TCRs more at resection than at follow-up.

This clonotype was counted only a few times. No antigen is known for it. Individually, TCR cDNA molecules were each labelled with a unique molecular identifier. A single record per CDR3 protein comes from TCRdb applying MiXCR to the 5' RACE reads. Altogether about 52,000 distinct CDR3 sequences are present, around 7% being singletons, with the ten largest covering around 38%. The time point was: blood at routine non-recurrence follow-up after resection. From tumor, nontumor lung or frozen PBMC, whole RNA was taken unsorted for sequencing. The TCR was taken from a female donor with early-stage non-small cell lung cancer. This chain joins TRBV5-8 and TRBJ1-2, with 7 positions matching TRBD1. The sample here was PBMCs, taken at follow-up. In DNA, the CDR3 is TGTGCCAGCAGCTTGGGAGGCAGGGGGGCCTATGGCTACACCTTC. The encoded protein is CASSLGGRGAYGYTF.